Shown below are 32 T cell receptor beta chains from a single sample sequenced in a study of cytomegalovirus exposure and HLA in healthy donors. This table comes from immunoSEQ multiplex PCR, and its TCRdb copy is limited to in-frame clones, with some not included. The table lists roughly 79,000 clones, around 92% of them singletons, with 0.55% to 0.75% in the top ten. Sequencing used PBMCs. These receptors were obtained from a man younger than 35 in good health and CMV-seronegative.

The V and J genes are TRBV11-2 and TRBJ2-7, with no clear D. The CDR3 spans 12 residues. Trimming took off 5 bases at V and 1 base at J, with 6 bases between the two ends. CDR1 is SGHAT and CDR2 is FQNNGV in the germline V gene. CDR3 loop: CASSQRSYEQYF. CDR3 nucleotides: TGTGCCAGCAGCCAACGGTCCTACGAGCAGTACTTC.

CDR3 bases: TGTGCCATCAAAGCTGACAGACCTTACACAGATACGCAGTATTTT. This gives the protein CAIKADRPYTDTQYF. The chain links TRBV10-3 to TRBJ2-3; a possible D gene is TRBD1 (5 bases). This CDR3 has 15 residues. Between the trimmed V and J ends, which lost 7 bases and 2 bases, there was a span of 16 bases. Germline CDR1 ENHRY, CDR2 SYGVKD.

J is TRBJ2-5 and V is TRBV5-1; 11 bases line up with TRBD1. Trimming at V came to 5 bases and at J to 1 base, leaving 4 bases not matched to a gene. Germline CDR1 SGHRS, CDR2 YFSETQ. The CDR3 sequence is 15 residues long. In nucleotides, the CDR3 is TGCGCCAGCAGGCCAGGGACAGGGGGCCAAGAGACCCAGTACTTC. It specifies CASRPGTGGQETQYF.

This clone was counted a single time. CDR3 amino acids: CASSVRGQETQYF. DNA for the CDR3: TGTGCCAGCAGTGTACGGGGGCAAGAGACCCAGTACTTC. J is TRBJ2-5 and V is TRBV2; a weak D match, TRBD2 (6 bases). Per the germline V gene, CDR1 is SNHLY and CDR2 is FYNNEI. CDR3 length: 13 amino acids. V was shortened by 4 bases and J by 2 bases, with 8 bases between the two germline ends.

The rearrangement joins TRBV6-5 to TRBJ2-3; 7 bases align to TRBD1. This CDR3 is 12 amino acids long. Germline lookup yields CDR1 MNHEY and CDR2 SVGAGI. The V segment lost 4 bases and the J segment 7 bases; nucleotides outside the gene matches: 2. The CDR3 here is CASSLQGHTQYF. CDR3 nucleotide sequence: TGTGCCAGCAGTTTACAGGGGCATACGCAGTATTTT.

The chain combines TRBV5-4 with TRBJ2-7; TRBD1 might be the D (6 bases). V was clipped by 4 bases and J by 1 base, with 12 bases between them. CDR3 size: 14 residues. Germline CDR1 and CDR2: SGHNT and YYREEE (reference sequence). In nucleotides, the CDR3 is TGTGCCAGCAGCCGTACAGGGTTATCCTACGAGCAGTACTTC. Protein product: CASSRTGLSYEQYF.

V and J are TRBV6-5 and TRBJ1-1; D remains ambiguous. With 4 bases removed from V and 7 bases from J, the gap between germline ends came to 16 bases. CDR1 MNHEY and CDR2 SVGAGI come from the germline V gene. This CDR3 contains 14 residues. The CDR3 nucleotides are TGTGCCAGCAGTTTTGAAGAGTCTCCTAATGAAGCTTTCTTT. Protein sequence: CASSFEESPNEAFF.

The CDR3 region has the DNA TGTGCCAGTAGTGTTCGACAGGGAGACTATGGCTACACCTTC. Translating gives CASSVRQGDYGYTF. V gene TRBV19 combines with J gene TRBJ1-2; 7 nucleotides align to TRBD1. CDR1 is LNHDA and CDR2 is SQIVND in the germline V gene (reference sequence). The CDR3 is 14 residues long. The V and J ends lost 5 bases and 3 bases, in that order; junction bases with no gene match: 6.

This chain uses TRBV4-1 with TRBJ2-1; D is perhaps TRBD2 (6 bases). The CDR3 length is 15 residues. V lost 3 bases, J lost 2 bases, and 11 bases lay in between. Germline CDR1 MGHRA, CDR2 YSYEKL. The CDR3 DNA reads TGCGCCAGCAGCCAGACAGCGGGCACCTACAATGAGCAGTTCTTC. It specifies CASSQTAGTYNEQFF.

V usage is TRBV6-6 and J usage is TRBJ1-1, with 9 positions matching TRBD1. The CDR3 sequence is 13 residues long. Germline CDR1 is MNHNY and CDR2 is SVGAGI (reference sequence). After removal of 2 bases from V and 6 bases from J, the junction contained 1 base not matched to a gene. The CDR3 bases are TGTGCCAGCAGTTACGGGACAGGGCCTGAAGCTTTCTTT. Residues: CASSYGTGPEAFF.

This chain links TRBV6-5 with TRBJ1-1; 7 nucleotides line up with TRBD1. V gave up 5 bases and J gave up 1 base; unmatched junction bases: 7. The CDR3 runs 15 residues. Germline values: CDR1 MNHEY, CDR2 SVGAGI. The CDR3 DNA is TGTGCCAGCAGTACACTGCCAGGGGGGAACACTGAAGCTTTCTTT. It codes for CASSTLPGGNTEAFF.

The chain is built from TRBV15 and TRBJ1-1; 8 nucleotides line up with TRBD1. Germline V CDR1 and CDR2: LNHNV, YYDKDF (reference sequence). Trimming cost V 4 bases and J 2 bases; bases outside gene matches: 6. This CDR3 region has 15 residues. The CDR3 bases are TGTGCCACCAGCAAATCGGGACAGGTCAACACTGAAGCTTTCTTT. It is translated as CATSKSGQVNTEAFF.

CDR3 protein: CASSVQIYEQYF. CDR3 sequence (DNA): TGTGCCAGCAGTGTCCAGATTTACGAGCAGTACTTC. J is TRBJ2-7 and V is TRBV2; D is unclear. Trimming cost V 4 bases and J 4 bases, with 8 bases left between them. This CDR3 region has 12 residues. Germline assignment: CDR1 SNHLY and CDR2 FYNNEI.

V usage is TRBV11-2 and J usage is TRBJ2-7; TRBD2 agrees at 10 bases. The CDR3 loop spans 18 amino acids. Trimming took 3 bases from V and 3 from J; bases not matched to a gene: 14. Germline CDR1 and CDR2: SGHAT and FQNNGV. As DNA, the CDR3 is TGTGCCAGCAGCTTCCCCCCCAGCGGGAGGGCCGGCGACTACGAGCAGTACTTC. This encodes CASSFPPSGRAGDYEQYF.

This rearrangement joins TRBV7-2 to TRBJ1-1; D gene uncertain. Germline lookup yields CDR1 SGHTA and CDR2 FQGNSA. V gave up 7 bases and J gave up 0 bases, with 15 bases separating them. CDR3 length: 15 amino acids. CDR3 bases: TGTGCCAGCAACCCCCCCTCTGCTATGAACACTGAAGCTTTCTTT. This sequence encodes CASNPPSAMNTEAFF. The full variable domain, completed using reference TRBV7-2 and TRBJ1-1, is GAGVSQSPSNKVTEKGKDVELRCDPISGHTALYWYRQSLGQGLEFLIYFQGNSAPDKSGLPSDRFSAERTGGSVSTLTIQRTQQEDSAVYLCASNPPSAMNTEAFFGQGTRLTVV.

CDR3 DNA sequence: TGTGCCACCAGCAGAGAAGGGGGTGGTATGGGCAATCAGCCCCAGCATTTT. It encodes CATSREGGGMGNQPQHF. V and J are TRBV15 and TRBJ1-5; D is perhaps TRBD1 (6 bases). The CDR3 runs to 17 residues. The V end lost 0 bases, the J end lost 2 bases, and 14 bases lay between the germline ends. Germline V gene sequence: CDR1 LNHNV, CDR2 YYDKDF (reference sequence).

The chain employs TRBV2 and TRBJ1-1; no clear D. The CDR3 covers 11 residues. Germline V gene lookup returns CDR1 SNHLY and CDR2 FYNNEI. The ends were cut back, 6 bases at V and 11 bases at J, with 13 bases in the middle. The CDR3 DNA reads TGTGCCAGCAGGTTACGAGGAGAGGCTTTCTTT. Translated: CASRLRGEAFF.

V and J are TRBV5-4 and TRBJ1-2; 8 bases line up with TRBD1. The CDR3 sequence is 13 residues long. Germline V gives CDR1 SGHNT, CDR2 YYREEE (reference sequence). With 1 base clipped from V and 6 bases from J, the junction kept 2 bases outside the gene matches. CDR3 coding DNA: TGTGCCAGCAGCTTGCAGGGGGCGGATGGCTACACCTTC. Translated: CASSLQGADGYTF.

The chain uses TRBV30 and TRBJ1-3, with 11 bases that match TRBD1. This CDR3 contains 13 residues. Germline CDR1 is GTSNPN and CDR2 is SVGIG (reference sequence). CDR3 region: CVCGTGGRNTIYF. In nucleotides, the CDR3 is TGTGTCTGTGGGACAGGGGGGCGAAACACCATATATTTT.

The chain employs TRBV18 and TRBJ2-1, with 11 nucleotides matching TRBD2. The CDR3 length is 17 residues. Looked up from germline, CDR1 is KGHSH and CDR2 is LQKENI. The V segment lost 3 bases and the J segment 4 bases; nucleotides outside the gene matches: 8. For the CDR3, the DNA is TGTGCCAGCTCACCCAAAACTAGCGGGGGCATATACAATGAGCAGTTCTTC. Translation gives CASSPKTSGGIYNEQFF.

This clone was seen just once. V usage is TRBV5-8 and J usage is TRBJ2-3; 8 bases line up with TRBD2. The CDR3 length is 14 residues. Germline lookup yields CDR1 SGHTS and CDR2 YDEGEE. Trimming took 4 bases from V and 6 from J; bases not matched to a gene: 7. This CDR3 is CASSPGGGRDTQYF. CDR3 DNA sequence: TGTGCCAGCAGCCCGGGGGGGGGCAGGGATACGCAGTATTTT.

The V call is TRBV7-2, the J call TRBJ2-7, with a weak D call TRBD2 (5 bases). CDR3 length: 14 residues. The V end was cut by 3 bases, the J end by 7 bases, with 16 bases between. Looked up from germline, CDR1 is SGHTA and CDR2 is FQGNSA. CDR3 bases: TGTGCCAGCAGCTTTGGCGGGTCTGGGTGGGAGCAGTACTTC. Translating it yields CASSFGGSGWEQYF.

V gene TRBV5-6 combines with J gene TRBJ2-7, with 8 nucleotides matching TRBD2. Trimming took 5 bases from V and 4 from J; bases not matched to a gene: 11. Germline CDR1 and CDR2: SGHDT and YYEEEE. The CDR3 is 15 amino acids. CDR3 nucleotides: TGTGCCAGCAGTCCTCCGGGGGGGGTCGGGTACGAGCAGTACTTC. This encodes CASSPPGGVGYEQYF.

This clone was seen once. V is TRBV18 and J is TRBJ1-5; 9 positions match TRBD1. Trimming at V came to 3 bases and at J to 4 bases, leaving 7 bases not matched to a gene. The V gene's germline CDR1 is KGHSH and CDR2 LQKENI. The CDR3 sequence is 16 residues long. The CDR3 DNA sequence: TGTGCCAGCTCACCTAAACCGGGACAGGGTAATCAGCCCCAGCATTTT. Protein: CASSPKPGQGNQPQHF.

The chain combines TRBV15 with TRBJ2-2, with D possibly being TRBD2 (6 bases). The germline V gene has CDR1 LNHNV and CDR2 YYDKDF (reference sequence). The CDR3 has 18 amino acids. The V and J ends lost 5 bases and 0 bases respectively, with 19 bases between them. CDR3 loop: CATSRTTIAVANTGELFF. Written as DNA, the CDR3 is TGTGCCACCAGCCGCACTACAATAGCGGTCGCGAACACCGGGGAGCTGTTTTTT.

The gene calls are TRBV10-2 and TRBJ1-1, with D perhaps TRBD1 (5 bases). The CDR3 covers 12 residues. Looked up from germline, CDR1 is WSHSY and CDR2 is SAAADI. Between the trimmed V and J ends, which lost 2 bases and 4 bases, there was a span of 5 bases. The CDR3: CASSEGATEAFF. The CDR3 DNA is TGCGCCAGCAGTGAGGGGGCCACTGAAGCTTTCTTT.

The rearrangement links TRBV25-1 to TRBJ1-4, with 7 bases identical to TRBD1. The length of the CDR3 is 13 residues. Germline lookup yields CDR1 MGHDK and CDR2 SYGVNS. J was trimmed by 4 bases and V by 9 bases; bases with no gene match: 5. The CDR3 DNA reads TGTGCCAGTCAACAGGGGTTTAATGAAAAACTGTTTTTT. It translates to CASQQGFNEKLFF. Combining the CDR3 with reference TRBV25-1 and TRBJ1-4 gives the whole variable domain EADIYQTPRYLVIGTGKKITLECSQTMGHDKMYWYQQDPGMELHLIHYSYGVNSTEKGDLSSESTVSRIRTEHFPLTLESARPSHTSQYLCASQQGFNEKLFFGSGTQLSVL.

DNA for the CDR3: TGTGCCAGCAGTCTTACAGGGAGCGGCTACACCTTC. This gives the protein CASSLTGSGYTF. The rearrangement links TRBV6-5 to TRBJ1-2; weak D call: TRBD1 (6 bases). Germline V CDR1 and CDR2: MNHEY, SVGAGI. The CDR3 is 12 amino acids. Trimming took 5 bases from V and 8 from J, leaving 12 bases between them.

In DNA, the CDR3 is TGTGCCAGCAGCGACACGAGGGAATATCGATGGGAGACCCAGTACTTC. This translates into CASSDTREYRWETQYF. The genes are TRBV7-6 and TRBJ2-5; D is possibly TRBD2 (5 bases). From germline, CDR1 is SGHVS and CDR2 FNYEAQ. V shed 5 bases and J shed 5 bases, with 21 bases lying between them. The CDR3 runs 16 residues. Variable domain in full (rest from reference TRBV7-6 and TRBJ2-5): GAGVSQSPRYKVTKRGQDVALRCDPISGHVSLYWYRQALGQGPEFLTYFNYEAQQDKSGLPNDRFSAERPEGSISTLTIQRTEQRDSAMYRCASSDTREYRWETQYFGPGTRLLVL.

The rearrangement uses TRBV6-5 and TRBJ2-7; the D gene is possibly TRBD1 (5 bases). Trimming pared 5 bases from V and 2 bases from J, leaving 13 bases between. Germline loops: CDR1 MNHEY, CDR2 SVGAGI. This CDR3 has 14 amino acids. The CDR3 loop is CASSDSMNPYEQYF. CDR3 bases: TGTGCCAGCAGTGACAGCATGAACCCCTACGAGCAGTACTTC.

The rearrangement uses TRBV6-5 and TRBJ2-1, with 7 bases fitting TRBD1. V lost 5 bases to trimming and J lost 4 bases; unmatched junction nucleotides: 5. The length of the CDR3 is 14 residues. Looked up from germline, CDR1 is MNHEY and CDR2 is SVGAGI. The CDR3: CASSSHRGYNEQFF. The CDR3 nucleotides read TGTGCCAGCAGTAGCCACAGGGGATACAATGAGCAGTTCTTC.

This chain links TRBV7-9 with TRBJ1-2; a possible D gene is TRBD1 (6 bases). This CDR3 is built from 13 residues. Germline CDR1 reads SEHNR; CDR2 reads FQNEAQ (reference sequence). V shed 1 base and J shed 8 bases, with 11 bases lying between them. The CDR3 reads CASSLEAGDGYTF. CDR3 DNA: TGTGCCAGCAGCTTAGAGGCAGGGGACGGCTACACCTTC.